These 10 T cell receptor beta chains were all obtained from the same sample, sequenced in a study of response to subunit inactivated influenza vaccine. TCRdb re-called the RT-PCR reads with MiXCR, one entry per CDR3 protein. The sample includes more than 500,000 distinct CDR3 sequences, roughly 10% of them seen just once. The same sample was also studied in work on T cells expressing NK-cell markers. Turning to that study: Beta-chain TCR cDNA was generated via 5'RACE template switching with UMIs.

The sample here was PBMCs from blood, taken on the day of vaccination. Receptors were obtained from a man aged 50-60 years who received an inactivated influenza vaccine.

A few counts support this clonotype. This chain links TRBV5-1 with TRBJ1-2, with D uncertain. Between the trimmed V and J ends, which lost 2 bases and 4 bases, there was a span of 6 bases. CDR3 length: 12 amino acids. CDR1 is SGHRS and CDR2 is YFSETQ in the germline V gene. This CDR3 is CASSFETYGYTF. The CDR3 DNA reads as TGCGCCAGCAGCTTTGAAACCTATGGCTACACCTTC.

V gene TRBV20-1 combines with J gene TRBJ2-7; 11 nucleotides line up with TRBD2. V dropped 0 bases and J dropped 4; count of bases not matched to a gene: 2. Germline V gene lookup returns CDR1 DFQATT and CDR2 SNEGSKA (reference sequence). The CDR3 covers 14 residues. Here the CDR3 reads CSARELAGVYEQYF. The CDR3 nucleotides read TGCAGTGCTAGAGAACTAGCGGGAGTTTACGAGCAGTACTTC.

This clonotype was counted a few times. The chain joins TRBV4-1 to TRBJ1-4; possibly TRBD1 for D (5 bases). Germline values: CDR1 MGHRA, CDR2 YSYEKL. V gave up 1 base and J gave up 8 bases, with 14 bases separating them. There are 15 residues in the CDR3. CDR3 sequence: CASSQGADRGEKLFF. In DNA form, the CDR3 reads TGCGCCAGCAGCCAAGGGGCGGATCGGGGGGAAAAACTGTTTTTT.

CDR3 coding DNA: TGTGCCAGCAGCTTATATCGGCGGGAGGACACCGGGGAGCTGTTTTTT. This gives the protein CASSLYRREDTGELFF. V is TRBV11-2 and J is TRBJ2-2; 8 bases match TRBD2. The CDR3 covers 16 residues. V lost 2 bases and J lost 3; bases outside the gene matches: 5. The germline CDR1 and CDR2 sequences are SGHAT and FQNNGV.

This clonotype was counted a few times. This sequence joins TRBV14 and TRBJ1-3; unclear D gene. Looked up from germline, CDR1 is SGHDN and CDR2 is FVKESK. V dropped 4 bases and J dropped 0 bases, with 10 bases sitting between them. The CDR3 runs 15 residues. CDR3 sequence (DNA): TGTGCCAGCAGCCCCCCGGGCGGCTCTGGAAACACCATATATTTT. Encoded protein: CASSPPGGSGNTIYF. The variable domain in full, with the rest retrieved from reference TRBV14 and TRBJ1-3, is EAGVTQFPSHSVIEKGQTVTLRCDPISGHDNLYWYRRVMGKEIKFLLHFVKESKQDESGMPNNRFLAERTGGTYSTLKVQPAELEDSGVYFCASSPPGGSGNTIYFGEGSWLTVV.

This clonotype was counted only a few times. The chain links TRBV11-2 to TRBJ2-5; 11 bases agree with TRBD2. Trimming removed 4 bases from V and 2 bases from J; junction bases left unmatched: 6. This CDR3 comprises 16 residues. Germline assignment: CDR1 SGHAT and CDR2 FQNNGV. The CDR3 sequence: CASSSPTSGIQETQYF. The DNA for the CDR3 is TGTGCCAGCAGCTCGCCGACTAGCGGGATACAAGAGACCCAGTACTTC.

This rearrangement joins TRBV11-2 to TRBJ1-2; 7 bases line up with TRBD1. This CDR3 has 18 amino acids. V was clipped by 5 bases and J by 4 bases; unmatched bases: 19. Germline CDR1 SGHAT, CDR2 FQNNGV. This chain's CDR3 is CASSKPRPGQFFGYGYTF. CDR3 nucleotides: TGTGCCAGCAGCAAGCCCAGACCGGGACAGTTTTTTGGCTATGGCTACACCTTC. The whole variable domain, filled in from reference TRBV11-2 and TRBJ1-2, reads EAGVAQSPRYKIIEKRQSVAFWCNPISGHATLYWYQQILGQGPKLLIQFQNNGVVDDSQLPKDRFSAERLKGVDSTLKIQPAKLEDSAVYLCASSKPRPGQFFGYGYTFGSGTRLTVV.

This clonotype turned up a few times. The chain is built from TRBV29-1 and TRBJ2-1; 14 bases are a match to TRBD2. CDR1 is SQVTM, CDR2 ANQGSEA, per germline. The CDR3 is made up of 14 amino acids. V dropped 4 bases and J dropped 7; count of bases not matched to a gene: 3. CDR3 loop: CSVAGTSGSNEQFF. The CDR3 DNA reads as TGCAGCGTTGCCGGGACTAGCGGGAGTAATGAGCAGTTCTTC.

This clonotype was found a few times. The V and J genes are TRBV5-1 and TRBJ2-7; D possibly corresponds to TRBD2 (6 bases). Trimming pared 2 bases from V and 3 bases from J, leaving 12 bases between. The CDR3 runs 14 residues. Per germline, CDR1 SGHRS and CDR2 YFSETQ. CDR3: CASSLMPTSYEQYF. CDR3 in DNA: TGCGCCAGCAGCTTAATGCCGACTAGCTACGAGCAGTACTTC.

This chain links TRBV18 with TRBJ2-5, with D possibly matching TRBD1 (5 bases). This CDR3 has 13 amino acids. Germline-derived CDR1 and CDR2 are KGHSH and LQKENI. V was trimmed by 1 base and J by 5 bases, leaving 8 bases between them. CDR3 in amino acids: CASSPRGAETQYF. Written as DNA, the CDR3 is TGTGCCAGCTCACCACGGGGCGCGGAGACCCAGTACTTC.